The present T cell receptor (beta chain) was sequenced within a study of T cells in localized non-small cell lung cancer. Using immunoSEQ multiplex PCR, the repertoire was profiled, and TCRdb retains in-frame clones only, with some absent. Here the sample spans over 20,000 clones, 65% to 85% being singletons. Notes on this clone: Its antigen remains unidentified.

General study points: Overall survival was longer when the density of T cells in the blood was higher. In adjacent lung appeared a median around 56 of the top 100 tumor clones. Since sequencing was restricted to only one region of the tumor, intratumor heterogeneity remains a possibility.

Here the sequenced sample was peripheral blood, taken before any cancer treatment. The TCR originated in a man aged 35 to 70 with stage III squamous cell lung carcinoma.

In DNA form, the CDR3 reads TGTGCCACCAGCAGACAGGGGGCGAACACTGAAGCTTTCTTT. Its translation: CATSRQGANTEAFF. The chain combines TRBV15 with TRBJ1-1; TRBD1 matches at 8 bases. With 2 bases clipped from V and 1 base from J, the junction kept 0 bases outside the gene matches. This CDR3 is built from 14 residues. Germline CDR1 is LNHNV and CDR2 is YYDKDF (reference sequence). The whole variable domain, filled in from reference TRBV15 and TRBJ1-1, reads DAMVIQNPRYQVTQFGKPVTLSCSQTLNHNVMYWYQQKSSQAPKLLFHYYDKDFNNEADTPDNFQSRRPNTSFCFLDIRSPGLGDTAMYLCATSRQGANTEAFFGQGTRLTVV.